This TCR beta chain was recorded in a study of T-cell reconstitution after alpha-beta-depleted transplantation in children (dated by TCRdb to 2016 to 2018). About the study as a whole: The study quantitatively tracked T-cell immune reconstitution after TCRalphabeta/CD19-depleted allogeneic hematopoietic cell transplantation in children using TCR repertoire profiling.

The research as a whole found: Over subsequent months, a decline in hyperexpanded clone frequencies was noted, and after one year, T-cell counts and TCRbeta diversity were mostly ascribed to newly produced T cells. Apparently early alphabetaT-cell count recovery about two months after transplant reportedly relied on only several hundred rapidly expanded clones derived from non-depleted graft cells. In some patients, the high TCRbeta diversity seen at day 60 was put down to recipient T cells and intrathymic progenitors that had survived conditioning.

This clonotype appeared a few times. There is no known antigen for this receptor. Base qualities are missing; no much larger clone stands one base away. The library came from PCR. Sequencing relied on an Illumina HiSeq 2500. Molecular barcoding was employed in the preparation of TCR libraries, with unique molecular identifiers being used to normalize TCRbeta repertoire quantification. TCRdb reran the public reads through fastp at Q25 and MiXCR, keeping productive beta chains. Entries that share a CDR3 protein sequence are merged under the most common genes and DNA. For this sample the table gives around 700,000 distinct CDR3 sequences, of which approximately 14% were detected only once. The top ten clonotypes cover 0.79% of the sample. Interpreted using the paper, the treatment or condition label stands for: allogeneic hematopoietic cell transplantation with graft depleted of TCRalphabeta T cells and CD19 B cells. The children who served as transplant recipients had been given grafts of TCRalphabeta/CD19-depleted allogeneic hematopoietic cells.

The V and J ends are trimmed by 1 base and 2 bases, leaving 7 bases between them. The germline V gene (reference sequence) provides CDR1 SGHKS and CDR2 YYEKEE. There are 13 amino acids in the CDR3, from cysteine to phenylalanine inclusive. This entry keeps only the CDR3 DNA: 39 bases, framed from base 1. The sample here was PBMCs, taken before TCRalphabeta/CD19-depleted stem cell transplant. The receptor was isolated from a girl aged 2-10 years with congenital amegakaryocytic thrombocytopenia, due to receive a stem cell transplant. The receptor chain draws on TRBV5-5 and TRBJ2-7; the D gene cannot be resolved reliably. The CDR3 corresponds to CASSLSEPYEQYF. The nucleotides read TGTGCCAGCAGCTTGAGTGAACCCTACGAGCAGTACTTC.